This TCR beta chain was documented in a study of T cell responses to AZD1222 COVID-19 vaccine. Study-level results: Spike-specific TCR breadth and depth grew following two AZD1222 doses. Per reports, nearly half of all spike-specific TCRs target regions that are unmutated in variants. White British donors predominated, females outnumbered males, and clonal diversity was possibly underestimated.

TCRdb's table, derived via immunoSEQ multiplex PCR, lists solely in-frame clones and lacks some. The profile shows 100,000 to 150,000 clones, roughly 85% of them singletons. Germline values: CDR1 SGHRS, CDR2 YFSETQ. Trimming shortened V by 3 bases and J by 7 bases, and 23 bases separated the two germline ends. The CDR3 has 17 amino acids. In regard to this clone: Its antigen remains unknown.

This sequence was found in an adult in good health. V gene TRBV5-1 combines with J gene TRBJ2-1; perhaps D is TRBD1 or TRBD2 (5 bases each). Sequences were derived from peripheral blood, sampled on day 0 of AZD1222 vaccination. The CDR3 coding sequence is TGCGCCAGCAGCTCAACCAACCACCGGGACCCCAGAAATGAGCAGTTCTTC. The encoded protein is CASSSTNHRDPRNEQFF.